A selection of T cell receptor beta chains follows, all from one sample in a study of beta chain features in type 1 diabetes. The method was immunoSEQ multiplex PCR; TCRdb's version includes in-frame clones alone and lacks a portion of them. Altogether 680,000 or so clones are present, roughly 13% being singletons, with the ten largest covering 0.022%. The sequencing input was naive CD4+ T cells from blood. These receptors came from a young man with type 1 diabetes. Both conserved end residues are part of each CDR3. The D gene is left open where the match is weak. Not all rows give a size; the values are once, few, many and, for expanded clones, a class.

clone_size	v_call	d_call	j_call	cdr3_aa	cdr3_nt
.	TRBV2	.	TRBJ2-2	CASRQGVTNTGELFF	TGTGCCAGCAGACAAGGGGTTACGAACACCGGGGAGCTGTTTTTT
.	TRBV5-1	.	TRBJ2-7	CASSFSGNEQYF	TGCGCCAGCAGCTTTAGCGGAAACGAGCAGTACTTC
few	TRBV5-1	TRBD2	TRBJ2-3	CASSLGLAGGTSSTDTQYF	TGCGCCAGCAGCCTCGGACTAGCGGGGGGAACCTCTAGCACAGATACGCAGTATTTT
few	TRBV30	TRBD1	TRBJ1-1	CAWSVLVGRGTRVEAFF	TGTGCCTGGAGTGTACTCGTTGGCAGGGGGACTCGGGTTGAAGCTTTCTTT
few	TRBV18	.	TRBJ2-5	CASSPPGPEETQYF	TGTGCCAGCTCACCACCGGGACCCGAAGAGACCCAGTACTTC
few	TRBV5-4	TRBD2	TRBJ2-3	CASSLGLAGGSTDTQYF	TGTGCCAGCAGCCTCGGGCTAGCGGGGGGCTCCACAGATACGCAGTATTTT
few	TRBV2	.	TRBJ1-6	CASSEGFGGPIPQPLHF	TGTGCCAGCAGTGAAGGGTTTGGGGGACCGATTCCACAGCCCCTCCACTTT
.	TRBV28	.	TRBJ2-7	CASSKNRVPYEQYF	TGTGCCAGCAGTAAGAACAGGGTTCCCTACGAGCAGTACTTC
few	TRBV28	.	TRBJ1-1	CASISGTENTEAFF	TGTGCCAGCATTTCAGGAACAGAAAACACTGAAGCTTTCTTT
.	TRBV7-2	TRBD2	TRBJ2-1	CASSLAGGYNEQFF	TGTGCCAGCTCACTAGCGGGGGGGTACAATGAGCAGTTCTTC